These 18 T cell receptor beta chains were sequenced from one sample in a study of blood T cells in healthy people across ages. The authors ran a second PCR of 7 to 11 cycles using a sample-barcoded 5' primer and a J-beta primer mix. One entry per CDR3 protein results from TCRdb running MiXCR on the 5' RACE reads. The top ten hold over 10% of the sample, which has about 1.1 million distinct CDR3 sequences, roughly two fifths seen once. Sequencing was carried out using blood. Receptors were obtained from a man in his late teens or twenties in good health.

At least ten counts were recorded for this clonotype. This chain joins TRBV2 and TRBJ2-2, with 7 bases fitting TRBD1. Germline V gives CDR1 SNHLY, CDR2 FYNNEI. This CDR3 has 15 amino acids. The V segment lost 2 bases and the J segment 3 bases; nucleotides outside the gene matches: 3. The CDR3 bases are TGTGCCAGCAGTGAATGGACAGGCGACACCGGGGAGCTGTTTTTT. The encoded protein is CASSEWTGDTGELFF.

This sequence joins TRBV10-3 and TRBJ2-2, with D unclear. The germline gives CDR1 ENHRY, CDR2 SYGVKD. The CDR3 extends over 15 amino acids. V was clipped by 6 bases and J by 4 bases, with 15 bases between them. CDR3 region: CAISNLDPSTGELFF. The CDR3 region has the DNA TGTGCCATCAGCAATCTTGACCCTAGCACCGGGGAGCTGTTTTTT.

This clonotype has a handful of counts. The chain is built from TRBV3-1 and TRBJ1-5; a weak D match, TRBD1 (5 bases). Germline V gene lookup returns CDR1 LGHDT and CDR2 YNNKEL (reference sequence). V lost 1 base to trimming and J lost 6 bases, with 16 bases between them. The CDR3 runs 16 residues. The CDR3 here is CASSQGWGEGGQPQHF. The CDR3 DNA is TGTGCCAGCAGCCAAGGGTGGGGGGAGGGCGGTCAGCCCCAGCATTTT.

The rearrangement joins TRBV29-1 to TRBJ2-5; D perhaps matches TRBD1 (5 bases). V lost 4 bases and J 11 bases, leaving 17 bases between the germline ends. The CDR3 extends over 12 amino acids. Germline lookup yields CDR1 SQVTM and CDR2 ANQGSEA. The CDR3 sequence is CSVGLGLNEQYF. CDR3 in DNA: TGCAGCGTTGGACTGGGGCTGAATGAGCAGTACTTC.

The gene calls are TRBV4-1 and TRBJ1-2; a possible D gene is TRBD1 (5 bases). This CDR3 is 17 amino acids long. Trimming cost V 0 bases and J 4 bases, with 18 bases left between them. CDR1 is MGHRA, CDR2 YSYEKL, per germline. The CDR3 nucleotides read TGCGCCAGCAGCCAAGATAGTGATGGCCCAGGGTCCTATGGCTACACCTTC. Its protein product is CASSQDSDGPGSYGYTF.

This clonotype came up a few times. The chain joins TRBV27 to TRBJ2-7; TRBD2 might be the D (5 bases). Germline V gene data show CDR1 as MNHEY and CDR2 as SMNVEV (reference sequence). The CDR3 spans 13 residues. With 10 bases removed from V and 3 bases from J, the gap between germline ends came to 16 bases. CDR3 loop: CANSPGINYEQYF. The CDR3 DNA is TGTGCCAACAGCCCGGGGATTAACTACGAGCAGTACTTC.

This clonotype has ten or more counts. The chain links TRBV3-1 to TRBJ1-6; weak D call: TRBD1 (5 bases). V lost 0 bases to trimming and J lost 3 bases, with 6 bases between them. The CDR3 contains 15 residues. Germline assignment: CDR1 LGHDT and CDR2 YNNKEL (reference sequence). CDR3 loop: CASSQDGGYNSPLHF. The CDR3 DNA reads as TGTGCCAGCAGCCAAGATGGGGGCTATAATTCACCCCTCCACTTT.

This clonotype occurred a few times. The chain carries TRBV28 and TRBJ2-1; unclear D gene. CDR1 is MDHEN and CDR2 is SYDVKM in the germline V gene. The CDR3 is 14 amino acids. With 3 bases removed from V and 6 bases from J, the gap between germline ends came to 12 bases. Here the CDR3 DNA reads TGTGCCAGCAGTTTGGCGGCAGAATTCAATGAGCAGTTCTTC. Its protein is CASSLAAEFNEQFF.

This clonotype was seen only a few times. The chain uses TRBV12-3 or TRBV12-4 and TRBJ1-1, with unresolved D. V was pared by 3 bases and J by 1 base, with 9 bases between. The CDR3 spans 14 residues. CDR3 protein: CASSFTIQNTEAFF. The CDR3 DNA reads TGTGCCAGCAGTTTTACCATACAGAACACTGAAGCTTTCTTT.

The rearrangement uses TRBV20-1 and TRBJ1-5; D not certain. The CDR3 spans 12 residues. Germline CDR1 DFQATT, CDR2 SNEGSKA (reference sequence). V was shortened by 3 bases and J by 2 bases, with 5 bases between the two germline ends. CDR3 nucleotides: TGCAGTGCTAGTCTGCGCAATCAGCCCCAGCATTTT. Its protein product is CSASLRNQPQHF.

In its sample, this clonotype was seen a few times. The chain is built from TRBV4-3 and TRBJ1-2; D possibly corresponds to TRBD1 (6 bases). Deletions cut 2 bases from V and 6 bases from J, with 16 bases between. Germline values: CDR1 LGHNA, CDR2 YSLEER. The length of the CDR3 is 15 residues. The CDR3 loop is CASSQLIPGVHGYTF. The CDR3 DNA reads as TGCGCCAGCAGCCAACTGATCCCAGGGGTTCATGGCTACACCTTC.

The chain carries TRBV12-3 or TRBV12-4 and TRBJ1-1, with a possible D match to TRBD1 (6 bases). With 3 bases removed from V and 6 bases from J, the gap between germline ends came to 11 bases. The CDR3 sequence is 13 residues long. Here the CDR3 reads CASSFQGRSEAFF. The CDR3 coding sequence is TGTGCCAGCAGTTTCCAGGGGCGGTCTGAAGCTTTCTTT.

In this sample, this clonotype turned up once. The chain has TRBV6-6 and TRBJ2-3, with D uncertain. CDR1 MNHNY and CDR2 SVGAGI come from the germline V gene (reference sequence). The CDR3 is made up of 17 amino acids. Trimming pared 0 bases from V and 4 bases from J, leaving 17 bases between. CDR3 amino acids: CASSYSSLSGGPDTQYF. DNA for the CDR3: TGTGCCAGCAGTTACTCGTCTCTGAGTGGTGGCCCAGATACGCAGTATTTT.

This clonotype has more than one count but fewer than ten. The rearrangement joins TRBV9 to TRBJ1-2, with 9 bases that match TRBD1. The CDR3 runs to 20 residues. V was clipped by 1 base and J by 2 bases; unmatched bases: 18. Germline assignment: CDR1 SGDLS and CDR2 YYNGEE. CDR3 residues: CASSVPHSTSPGTGNYGYTF. CDR3 sequence (DNA): TGTGCCAGCAGCGTACCCCATAGCACCTCCCCTGGGACAGGGAACTATGGCTACACCTTC.

The chain carries TRBV12-3 or TRBV12-4 and TRBJ2-6; 7 bases line up with TRBD1. V trimming: 5 bases; J trimming: 0 bases; junction bases outside the gene matches: 7. The CDR3 extends over 17 amino acids. As DNA, the CDR3 is TGTGCCAGCAGTAGAGGACAGGTCTTCTCTGGGGCCAACGTCCTGACTTTC. This encodes CASSRGQVFSGANVLTF.

This clonotype was recorded at least ten times. The chain has TRBV4-3 and TRBJ2-1; 12 bases map to TRBD2. The V gene end was trimmed by 0 bases and the J gene end by 9 bases; junction bases not matched to a gene: 9. The CDR3 has 17 amino acids. In germline, CDR1 is LGHNA, CDR2 YSLEER. CDR3 in DNA: TGCGCCAGCAGCCAAGATTTCACTAGCGGGGGGCTTGGTGAGCAGTTCTTC. Amino acid sequence: CASSQDFTSGGLGEQFF.

A note on this clonotype: This may come from a read error, since a much larger clone is one base off. The chain uses TRBV4-2 and TRBJ1-2; TRBD1 is a possible D gene (6 bases). The CDR3 contains 15 residues. Per the germline V gene, CDR1 is LGHNA and CDR2 is YNFKEQ. The CDR3 spells CASSQDGGTNYDYTF. CDR3 DNA sequence: TGTGCCAGCAGCCAAGATGGGGGGACAAACTATGACTACACCTTC.

This clonotype has a count of ten or more. This chain links TRBV20-1 with TRBJ2-1; D might be TRBD1 (6 bases). Germline CDR1 DFQATT, CDR2 SNEGSKA (reference sequence). The CDR3 runs to 13 residues. The V end was cut by 3 bases, the J end by 2 bases, with 8 bases between. The CDR3 is CSASRGPYNEQFF. In nucleotides, the CDR3 is TGCAGTGCTAGCAGGGGACCCTACAATGAGCAGTTCTTC.